The subject of this entry is one T cell receptor (beta chain). Its specificity is not known. TCRdb keeps only in-frame clones here, not all; method: immunoSEQ multiplex PCR. In the table there are fewer than 10,000 clones, 70% to 90% of which are singletons. The data originate from a study of T cells after posttransplantation cyclophosphamide. Study-wide results and limits: Donor CD8+ memory clones often dominated recipient blood repertoires at later times.

The germline V and J ends were trimmed by 6 bases and 4 bases, with 13 bases remaining between them. Germline V gives CDR1 MDHEN, CDR2 SYDVKM. There are 14 residues in the CDR3. Cyclophosphamide on days +3 and +4 followed busulfan-fludarabine conditioning and a marrow graft. The sequencing here drew on PBMCs, taken after allogeneic stem cell transplant with posttransplant cyclophosphamide. The clonotype comes from a female patient aged 35 to 55 who received an allogeneic stem cell transplant from an unrelated donor, was CMV-positive, and had no GVHD. The T cells may partly be graft donor cells. The V call is TRBV28, the J call TRBJ1-3; the D gene is possibly TRBD1 (6 bases). CDR3 in amino acids: CASSLQGPGNTIYF. The CDR3 region has the DNA TGTGCCAGCAGCCTACAGGGACCCGGAAACACCATATATTTT.